These T cell receptor beta chains were read from a single sample in a study of CD8+ T cells in alopecia areata. Sequenced by immunoSEQ multiplex PCR; TCRdb stores in-frame clones only, minus some. The sample has some 200,000 clones, 55% to 70% seen once. The sequencing used CD4+ T cells sorted from blood, collected at week 4, from a patient treated with tofacitinib. Source of these receptors: a human donor with alopecia areata. Both conserved end residues are part of each CDR3.

v_call	j_call	cdr3_aa
TRBV9	TRBJ2-5	CASSPLQVTGQETQYF
TRBV7-9	TRBJ2-4	CASSLKVQGLAKNIQYF
TRBV7-2	TRBJ2-7	CASSPRWSTQPPDEQYF
TRBV29-1	TRBJ1-4	CSVLDSDEKLFF
TRBV27	TRBJ1-6	CASSLLSGSNSPLHF
TRBV5-1	TRBJ2-6	CASSLAPQQGSGANVLTF
TRBV27	TRBJ2-1	CASSLRFGGGTYNEQFF
TRBV2	TRBJ1-1	CASSEVNFGDTEAFF
TRBV5-4	TRBJ2-7	CASSRKTGDQYEQYF
TRBV9	TRBJ2-3	CASSVAPSTTDTQYF
TRBV18	TRBJ2-7	CASSPPRVHEQYF
TRBV29-1	TRBJ2-7	CSVEGSYEQYF
TRBV30	TRBJ1-1	CAWKSRRAFF